Following are 24 T cell receptor beta chains from one sample sequenced in a study of T-cell memory formation after mild COVID-19 (dated by TCRdb to the early 2020s). Library creation used 5' RACE. Sequencing was carried out with an Illumina NovaSeq 6000. Starting from the raw public reads, TCRdb applied fastp trimming at Q25, assembled clones with MiXCR and retained in-frame beta chains. A single entry per CDR3 protein holds the most common genes and DNA from its merged rows. The sample table records approximately 580,000 distinct CDR3 sequences; roughly 22% of these occur just once. The top ten clones comprise approximately 12% of the sample. The specimen sequenced was PBMCs or a T cell subset sorted from them (not recorded which). The source is an adult woman who had mild COVID-19 (a few samples of this study predate the infection). The sample titles of this study are shuffled in the database, so cell type and time point are left out; the donor was told from shared clones.

This clonotype appeared a few times. The J gene is TRBJ2-7, the V gene TRBV10-3; weak D call: TRBD1 (6 bases). CDR3 length equals 16 residues. V lost 5 bases and J 0 bases, leaving 17 bases between the germline ends. Per the germline V gene, CDR1 is ENHRY and CDR2 is SYGVKD. In DNA, the CDR3 is TGTGCCATCAGTTCGGCGGTCGCGACAGGCTCCTACGAGCAGTACTTC. Its translation is CAISSAVATGSYEQYF.

The chain is built from TRBV10-3 and TRBJ1-1; tentatively, D is TRBD1 (6 bases). Germline V gene sequence: CDR1 ENHRY, CDR2 SYGVKD. V shed 3 bases and J shed 5 bases, with 22 bases lying between them. CDR3 length: 17 amino acids. The CDR3 spells CAISERFGGGLRTEAFF. CDR3 nucleotide sequence: TGTGCCATCAGTGAAAGGTTTGGGGGCGGGTTAAGGACTGAAGCTTTCTTT.

This clonotype was counted between two and nine times. The V and J genes are TRBV11-2 and TRBJ1-2; D uncertain. The CDR3 is 14 amino acids. V lost 5 bases and J 0 bases, leaving 10 bases between the germline ends. CDR1 and CDR2 (germline): SGHAT, FQNNGV. Written as DNA, the CDR3 is TGTGCCAGCAGCCCTGACATGGCTAACTATGGCTACACCTTC. It specifies CASSPDMANYGYTF.

The chain has TRBV12-3 or TRBV12-4 and TRBJ1-4; 9 nucleotides line up with TRBD1. The junction had 11 bases not matched to a gene; V was cut back by 2 bases and J by 10 bases. CDR3 length equals 16 residues. CDR3 bases: TGTGCCAGCAGTTTATGGGCCCCACAGGGGGCCGGAAAACTGTTTTTT. It encodes CASSLWAPQGAGKLFF.

V and J are TRBV7-2 and TRBJ2-3; no firm D call. Germline V CDR1 and CDR2: SGHTA, FQGNSA. The CDR3 is made up of 13 amino acids. V was shortened by 8 bases and J by 6 bases, with 15 bases between the two germline ends. The CDR3 loop reads CASQTILPDTQYF. The CDR3 DNA follows: TGTGCCAGCCAGACCATATTACCGGATACGCAGTATTTT.

This clonotype was seen only a few times. The CDR3 nucleotides read TGTGCCAGTGGAGGACGAGTGAACTATGGCTACACCTTC. Its protein product is CASGGRVNYGYTF. The chain employs TRBV12-3 or TRBV12-4 and TRBJ1-2; D is unclear. This CDR3 is built from 13 residues. The V and J ends lost 9 bases and 2 bases respectively, with 13 bases between them.

This clonotype was seen more than once but under ten times. The chain has TRBV2 and TRBJ2-1; 7 nucleotides line up with TRBD2. The CDR3 sequence is 14 residues long. V shed 7 bases and J 1 base; nucleotides not matched to a gene: 4. Germline V lookup: CDR1 SNHLY, CDR2 FYNNEI. The CDR3 is CASTWTRSYNEQFF. CDR3 in DNA: TGTGCCAGCACTTGGACTAGGTCCTACAATGAGCAGTTCTTC.

The V gene is TRBV9, the J gene TRBJ2-7; 13 bases map to TRBD2. There are 17 residues in the CDR3. The ends lost 3 bases at V and 6 bases at J; junction bases unmatched: 12. CDR1 is SGDLS, CDR2 YYNGEE, per germline. Here the CDR3 DNA reads TGTGCCAGCAGCGCCGGGACTAGCGGGGTTAGAGGGGGCGAGCAGTACTTC. This codes for CASSAGTSGVRGGEQYF.

This chain joins TRBV27 and TRBJ1-2, with D uncertain. V was pared by 5 bases and J by 4 bases, with 26 bases between. Germline lookup yields CDR1 MNHEY and CDR2 SMNVEV (reference sequence). The CDR3 loop spans 18 amino acids. CDR3 sequence (DNA): TGTGCCAGCAGTAACCTGCGGGAGCCGGAACAACCCTCCTATGGCTACACCTTC. This translates into CASSNLREPEQPSYGYTF.

This clonotype was found many times. The V call is TRBV12-3 or TRBV12-4, the J call TRBJ1-1; the D gene is possibly TRBD1 (5 bases). The CDR3 is 14 amino acids. Trimming took off 3 bases at V and 7 bases at J, with 15 bases between the two ends. CDR3 sequence (DNA): TGTGCCAGCAGTTTCGAGGTTCGGGGGGTTGAAGCTTTCTTT. This translates into CASSFEVRGVEAFF.

J is TRBJ2-1 and V is TRBV12-3 or TRBV12-4, with 9 nucleotides matching TRBD1. CDR3 length: 15 amino acids. Trimming removed 6 bases from V and 6 bases from J; junction bases left unmatched: 9. The chain's CDR3 is CASRHSGQGGNEQFF. CDR3 coding DNA: TGTGCCAGCAGGCATTCGGGACAGGGCGGCAATGAGCAGTTCTTC.

The V gene is TRBV10-3, the J gene TRBJ2-3, with 7 bases fitting TRBD1. J gave up 3 bases and V 0 bases, and 6 bases lay outside the gene matches. Germline V CDR1 and CDR2: ENHRY, SYGVKD. The CDR3 has 16 residues. DNA of the CDR3: TGTGCCATCAGTGAGTCCGGGACAGAACATACAGATACGCAGTATTTT. It codes for CAISESGTEHTDTQYF.

This clonotype was seen many times. V usage is TRBV6-5 and J usage is TRBJ2-7; D is perhaps TRBD1 (5 bases). CDR3 length: 13 residues. Germline CDR1 and CDR2: MNHEY and SVGAGI. The V and J ends lost 0 bases and 3 bases respectively, with 6 bases between them. The chain's CDR3 is CASSYSTDYEQYF. CDR3 in DNA: TGTGCCAGCAGTTACTCGACAGACTACGAGCAGTACTTC.

The V gene is TRBV29-1, the J gene TRBJ2-5, with D tentatively TRBD1 (6 bases). The CDR3 consists of 16 residues. Germline CDR1 reads SQVTM; CDR2 reads ANQGSEA. V lost 0 bases to trimming and J lost 7 bases, with 21 bases between them. CDR3 residues: CSVEEGAAGFQVTQYF. The CDR3 DNA reads as TGCAGCGTTGAAGAGGGGGCGGCAGGGTTTCAGGTGACCCAGTACTTC.

V is TRBV5-6 and J is TRBJ2-5; the D is unclear. The V end was cut by 2 bases, the J end by 1 base, with 15 bases between. The CDR3 length is 16 residues. Germline V gene sequence: CDR1 SGHDT, CDR2 YYEEEE. The CDR3 DNA sequence: TGTGCCAGCAGCTTCGGTCCGTCCAGCCCCCAAGAGACCCAGTACTTC. Amino acid sequence: CASSFGPSSPQETQYF.

This clonotype appeared a few times. V is TRBV11-3 and J is TRBJ2-3, with 13 nucleotides matching TRBD2. V shed 0 bases and J 6 bases; nucleotides not matched to a gene: 12. This CDR3 contains 19 residues. Germline CDR1 and CDR2: SGHNT and YENEEA. The CDR3 here is CASSLDIPGLAGSRDTQYF. Here the CDR3 DNA reads TGTGCCAGCAGCTTAGACATCCCGGGACTAGCGGGGTCTCGGGATACGCAGTATTTT.

This clonotype appeared a few times. This chain connects TRBV12-5 to TRBJ2-7; D is perhaps TRBD1 (7 bases). Germline V CDR1 and CDR2: LGHNT, FRNRAP. Trimming cost V 6 bases and J 0 bases, with 15 bases left between them. The CDR3 runs 15 residues. The CDR3 DNA reads as TGTGCTAGTGGCCTTCGACAGGGAGGCTCCTACGAGCAGTACTTC. Translation gives CASGLRQGGSYEQYF.

This clonotype was seen a handful of times. This chain connects TRBV7-2 to TRBJ2-7; D gene ambiguous. Trimming removed 1 base at V and 2 bases at J, with 12 bases between. Germline lookup yields CDR1 SGHTA and CDR2 FQGNSA. The CDR3 loop spans 15 amino acids. CDR3 residues: CASSLGPTGTYEQYF. CDR3 nucleotides: TGTGCCAGCAGCTTAGGTCCCACTGGAACCTACGAGCAGTACTTC. The full variable domain, rest sourced from reference TRBV7-2 and TRBJ2-7, is GAGVSQSPSNKVTEKGKDVELRCDPISGHTALYWYRQSLGQGLEFLIYFQGNSAPDKSGLPSDRFSAERTGGSVSTLTIQRTQQEDSAVYLCASSLGPTGTYEQYFGPGTRLTVT.

This clonotype was seen ten or more times. The gene calls are TRBV6-5 and TRBJ2-7, with D possibly TRBD1 on 7 matching bases. Germline-derived CDR1 and CDR2 are MNHEY and SVGAGI. Trimming removed 2 bases at V and 4 bases at J, with 15 bases between. The CDR3 sequence is 15 residues long. CDR3 coding DNA: TGTGCCAGCAGTTACGGCCCAGGGGGAGGATACGAGCAGTACTTC. Protein sequence: CASSYGPGGGYEQYF.

In regard to this clonotype: One end of the junction does not line up with germline, which may come from a read error. This chain joins TRBV6-2 or TRBV6-3 and TRBJ2-7, with 8 bases aligning to TRBD2. CDR1 is MNHEY and CDR2 is SVGEGT in the germline V gene. This CDR3 has 11 amino acids. The CDR3 reads CASSRGLGLDF. The CDR3, as DNA: TGTGCCAGCAGTCGGGGACTAGGTCTGGACTTC.

This clonotype was observed a handful of times. The chain links TRBV6-5 to TRBJ2-6, with D uncertain. The CDR3 has 16 residues. Trimming removed 7 bases from V and 0 bases from J, with 13 bases in between. CDR1 is MNHEY and CDR2 is SVGAGI in the germline V gene. The CDR3 is CASTDLRPSGANVLTF. CDR3 nucleotide sequence: TGTGCCAGCACAGACCTCAGACCCTCTGGGGCCAACGTCCTGACTTTC.

This clonotype showed up just a few times. The V call is TRBV19, the J call TRBJ2-1, with 7 nucleotides matching TRBD2. Germline V gene sequence: CDR1 LNHDA, CDR2 SQIVND (reference sequence). The CDR3 runs 17 residues. The trim removed 3 bases at V and 5 bases at J, leaving 13 bases unmatched. CDR3 amino acids: CASSMPAYVSGDNEQFF. Here the CDR3 DNA reads TGTGCCAGTAGTATGCCTGCGTATGTGAGCGGGGACAATGAGCAGTTCTTC.

This clonotype was seen ten or more times. The chain recombines TRBV20-1 with TRBJ2-3; 7 bases agree with TRBD2. J lost 2 bases, V lost 4 bases, and 9 bases had no gene match. The CDR3 extends over 15 amino acids. Germline assignment: CDR1 DFQATT and CDR2 SNEGSKA (reference sequence). The CDR3 protein is CSANGGAGTTDTQYF. CDR3 DNA: TGCAGTGCTAACGGGGGAGCGGGAACCACAGATACGCAGTATTTT.

This chain joins TRBV7-2 and TRBJ2-3; 7 bases map to TRBD1. The CDR3 runs to 15 residues. Germline CDR1 and CDR2: SGHTA and FQGNSA. V dropped 5 bases and J dropped 0; count of bases not matched to a gene: 5. The CDR3 protein is CASSRWDSSTDTQYF. CDR3 bases: TGTGCCAGCAGCCGCTGGGACAGTAGCACAGATACGCAGTATTTT.